A single sample is the source of the 3 T cell receptor beta chains below, sequenced in a study of shared clonotypes between healthy human individuals. Here immunoSEQ multiplex PCR was the method, and the copy in TCRdb shows in-frame clones only, minus some. The profile shows about 2,500,000 clones, around 90% of them singletons. Sequenced: naive CD4+ T cells sorted from blood. Subset here: CD45RA+ positively selected. All receptors derive from a man younger than 35 in good health.

The V and J genes are TRBV9 and TRBJ2-3, with 8 bases that match TRBD2. The CDR3 spans 14 residues. J was trimmed by 5 bases and V by 1 base; bases with no gene match: 3. CDR1 is SGDLS, CDR2 YYNGEE, per germline. CDR3: CASSVRGGEDTQYF. The CDR3 bases are TGTGCCAGCAGCGTACGGGGGGGTGAAGATACGCAGTATTTT.

In its sample, this clone was seen once. The J gene is TRBJ2-4, the V gene TRBV6-1; D not certain. V was clipped by 4 bases and J by 5 bases, with 6 bases between them. Germline lookup yields CDR1 MNHNS and CDR2 SASEGT. The CDR3 is 12 residues long. This CDR3 reads CASSGQENIQYF. CDR3 DNA sequence: TGTGCCAGCAGTGGACAAGAAAACATTCAGTACTTC.

This clone showed up just a few times. The CDR3 sequence is CAWSGGQVNTEAFF. The CDR3, as DNA: TGTGCCTGGAGTGGGGGCCAGGTGAACACTGAAGCTTTCTTT. The chain links TRBV30 to TRBJ1-1; D is perhaps TRBD1 (5 bases). V lost 1 base and J 0 bases, leaving 9 bases between the germline ends. The CDR3 is 14 residues long. Germline assignment: CDR1 GTSNPN and CDR2 SVGIG (reference sequence).